This paragraph covers one TCR beta chain sequence. Germline V gene data show CDR1 as SGHAT and CDR2 as FQNNGV. Trimming pared 1 base from V and 3 bases from J, leaving 9 bases between. The CDR3 length is 14 residues. This specimen belongs to a study of blood T cell repertoires in COVID-19. Produced via immunoSEQ multiplex PCR; TCRdb's table is partial and in-frame only. The repertoire consists of about 230,000 clones, with 89% occurring once and the leading ten covering 3.5% to 4.5%. The sample taken for sequencing was PBMCs or T cells enriched from blood (not recorded which). The V call is TRBV11-2, the J call TRBJ1-2; D is ambiguous. The TCR was taken from a woman aged 25-40 years with acute COVID-19. The CDR3 loop is CASSLGSGDYGYTF. The CDR3 DNA is TGTGCCAGCAGCTTAGGCAGCGGGGACTATGGCTACACCTTC.